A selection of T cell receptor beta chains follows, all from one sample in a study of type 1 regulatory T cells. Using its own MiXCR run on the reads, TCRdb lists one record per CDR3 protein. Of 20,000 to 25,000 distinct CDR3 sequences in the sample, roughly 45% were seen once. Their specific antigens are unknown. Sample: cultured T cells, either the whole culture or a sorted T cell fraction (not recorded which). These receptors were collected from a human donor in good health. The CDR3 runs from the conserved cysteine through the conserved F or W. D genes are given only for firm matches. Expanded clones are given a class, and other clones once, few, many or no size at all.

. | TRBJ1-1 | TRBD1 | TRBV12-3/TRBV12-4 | CASRAVTGGGTEAFF | TGTGCCAGCAGAGCGGTGACAGGGGGTGGGACTGAAGCTTTCTTT
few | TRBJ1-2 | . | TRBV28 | CASSSAMDYGYTF | TGTGCCAGCAGTTCCGCCATGGACTATGGCTACACCTTC
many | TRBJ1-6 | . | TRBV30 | CAWSTGPRSSYNSPLHF | TGTGCCTGGAGTACGGGGCCCCGTAGCTCCTATAATTCACCCCTCCACTTT
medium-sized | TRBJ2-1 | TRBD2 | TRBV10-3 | CAIRSSGGSSSYNEQFF | TGTGCCATCCGGAGTAGCGGGGGGTCGAGCTCCTACAATGAGCAGTTCTTC
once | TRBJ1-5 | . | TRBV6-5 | CASSAAGFRYNQPQHF | TGTGCCAGCAGTGCAGCGGGGTTTAGGTACAATCAGCCCCAGCATTTT
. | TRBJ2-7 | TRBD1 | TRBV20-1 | CSAPGQGIDEQYF | TGCAGTGCTCCCGGACAGGGTATCGACGAGCAGTACTTC
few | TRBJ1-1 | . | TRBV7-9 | CASSLQTTGNTEAFF | TGTGCCAGCAGCCTCCAGACGACAGGGAACACTGAAGCTTTCTTT
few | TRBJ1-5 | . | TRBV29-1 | CSVDIRGRNNQPQHF | TGCAGCGTTGATATCCGGGGCAGAAACAATCAGCCCCAGCATTTT
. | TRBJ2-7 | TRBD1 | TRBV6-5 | CASRGTGVYEQYF | TGTGCCAGCAGGGGGACAGGAGTTTACGAGCAGTACTTC
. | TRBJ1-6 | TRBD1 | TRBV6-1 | CATPQGTAYNSPLHF | TGTGCCACCCCTCAGGGGACAGCTTATAATTCACCCCTCCACTTT
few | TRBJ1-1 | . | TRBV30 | CAWSVSQNTEAFF | TGTGCCTGGAGTGTTTCCCAGAACACTGAAGCTTTCTTT
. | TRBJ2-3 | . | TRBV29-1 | CSVEDRRGPDTDTQYF | TGCAGCGTTGAAGATCGGAGGGGGCCTGACACAGATACGCAGTATTTT
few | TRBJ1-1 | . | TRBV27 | CASSSWGVKNTEAFF | TGTGCCAGCAGTTCCTGGGGGGTGAAGAACACTGAAGCTTTCTTT
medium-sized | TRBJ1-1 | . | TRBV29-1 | CSVSTVNTEAFF | TGCAGCGTATCGACAGTGAACACTGAAGCTTTCTTT
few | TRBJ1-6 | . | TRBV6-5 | CASSYSIIPGRVNSPLHF | TGTGCCAGCAGTTACTCGATTATTCCGGGACGGGTAAATTCACCCCTCCACTTT